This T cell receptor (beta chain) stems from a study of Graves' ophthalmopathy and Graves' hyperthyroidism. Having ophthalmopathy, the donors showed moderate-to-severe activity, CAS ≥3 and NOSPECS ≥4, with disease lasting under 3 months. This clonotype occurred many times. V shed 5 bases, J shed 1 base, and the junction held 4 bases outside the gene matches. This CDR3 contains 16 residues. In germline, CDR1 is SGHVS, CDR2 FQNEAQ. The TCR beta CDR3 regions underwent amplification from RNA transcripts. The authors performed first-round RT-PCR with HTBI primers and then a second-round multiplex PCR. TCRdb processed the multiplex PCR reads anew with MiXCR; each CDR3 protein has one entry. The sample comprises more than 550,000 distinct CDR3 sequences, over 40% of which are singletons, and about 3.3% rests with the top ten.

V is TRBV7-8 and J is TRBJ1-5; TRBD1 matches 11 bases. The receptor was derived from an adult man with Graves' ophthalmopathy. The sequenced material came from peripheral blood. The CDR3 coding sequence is TGTGCCAGCAGCGTAGGGACAGGGGGAAGCAATCAGCCCCAGCATTTT. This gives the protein CASSVGTGGSNQPQHF. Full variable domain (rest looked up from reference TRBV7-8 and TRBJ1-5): GAGVSQSPRYKVAKRGQDVALRCDPISGHVSLFWYQQALGQGPEFLTYFQNEAQLDKSGLPSDRFFAERPEGSVSTLKIQRTQQEDSAVYLCASSVGTGGSNQPQHFGDGTRLSIL.